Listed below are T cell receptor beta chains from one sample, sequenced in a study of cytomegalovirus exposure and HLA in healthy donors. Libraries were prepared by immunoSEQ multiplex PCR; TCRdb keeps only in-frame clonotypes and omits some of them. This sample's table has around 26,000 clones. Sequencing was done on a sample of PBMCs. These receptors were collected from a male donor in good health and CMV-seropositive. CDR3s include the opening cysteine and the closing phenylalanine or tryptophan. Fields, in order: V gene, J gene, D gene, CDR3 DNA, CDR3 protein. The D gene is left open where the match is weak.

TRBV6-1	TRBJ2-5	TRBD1	TGTGCCAGCAGTGATAATGTCTTCGGGACAGGGGGAGAGACCCAGTACTTC	CASSDNVFGTGGETQYF
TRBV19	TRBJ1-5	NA	TGTGCCAGTAGTATAGACGGGTTAAAGGATCAGCCCCAGCATTTT	CASSIDGLKDQPQHF
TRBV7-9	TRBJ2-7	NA	TGTGCCACCACAGGCGGTAGCTCCTACGAGCAGTACTTC	CATTGGSSYEQYF
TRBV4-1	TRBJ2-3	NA	TGCGCCAGCAGCCAATGCCTACCCGTCAAGGACTGTGGTACGCAGTATTTT	CASSQCLPVKDCGTQYF
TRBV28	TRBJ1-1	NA	TGTGCCAGCAGTTTCGACCGGGGAACGACTGAAGCTTTCTTT	CASSFDRGTTEAFF
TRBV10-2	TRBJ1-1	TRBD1	TGCGCCAGCAGTGGGACAGGGGTGGACACTGAAGCTTTCTTT	CASSGTGVDTEAFF
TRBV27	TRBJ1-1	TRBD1	TGTGCCAGCAGTTACAGGGGCAACACTGAAGCTTTCTTT	CASSYRGNTEAFF
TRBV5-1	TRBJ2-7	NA	TGCGCCAGCTCCTATCAGGGTTCCTACGAGCAGTACTTC	CASSYQGSYEQYF
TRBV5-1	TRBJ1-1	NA	TGCGCCAGCAGCTTGCTGGTCGGGGAGAACACTGAAGCTTTCTTT	CASSLLVGENTEAFF
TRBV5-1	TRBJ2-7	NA	TGCGCCAGCAGCTTGGAAGGAGGGGAGTACGAGCAGTACTTC	CASSLEGGEYEQYF
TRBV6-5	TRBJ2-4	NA	TGTGCCAGCAGCCTACAGGGATCAAACATTCAGTACTTC	CASSLQGSNIQYF
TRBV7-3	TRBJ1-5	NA	TGTGCCAGCGGAGAAGACCGCAATCAGCCCCAGCATTTT	CASGEDRNQPQHF
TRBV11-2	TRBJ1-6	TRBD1	TGTGCCAGCAGCTCCCTAGGGACAGGGACTCACTCACCCCTCCACTTT	CASSSLGTGTHSPLHF
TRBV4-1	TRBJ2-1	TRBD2	TGCGCCAGCAGCCAAGATCCCCAGCGGGAGTACAATGAGCAGTTCTTC	CASSQDPQREYNEQFF
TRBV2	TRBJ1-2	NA	TGTGCCAGCAGTGAATCAGGCCCCTATGGCTACACCTTC	CASSESGPYGYTF
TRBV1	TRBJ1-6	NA	TGCACCAGCAGCCAAGTGGGGCACTACTCCTATAATTCACCCCTCCACTTT	CTSSQVGHYSYNSPLHF
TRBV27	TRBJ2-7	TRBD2	TGTGCCAGCAGTCCCGGGACTAGCTACTACGAGCAGTACTTC	CASSPGTSYYEQYF
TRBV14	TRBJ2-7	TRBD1	TGTGCCAGCAGTACGGTGGACAGGGGGCTCTACGAGCAGTACTTC	CASSTVDRGLYEQYF
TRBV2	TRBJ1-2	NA	TGTGCCAGCAGAGGGACTCAGGCGGCCTATGGCTACACCTTC	CASRGTQAAYGYTF
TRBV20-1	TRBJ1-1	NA	TGCAGTGCTCGACAGTACACTGAAGCTTTCTTT	CSARQYTEAFF
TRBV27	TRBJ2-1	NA	TGTGCCAGCAGTTGGGTGGGCGAGGGAGATGAGCAGTTCTTC	CASSWVGEGDEQFF
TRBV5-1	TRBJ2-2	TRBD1	TGCGCCAGCAGCCCCCAGGGGGCCACCGGGGAGCTGTTTTTT	CASSPQGATGELFF
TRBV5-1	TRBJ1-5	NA	TGCGCCAGCAGCTTGGACGGGAGGCAGCCCCAGCATTTT	CASSLDGRQPQHF
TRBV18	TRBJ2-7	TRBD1	TGTGCCAGCTCACCGGGGACAGGGACCAACGAGCAGTACTTC	CASSPGTGTNEQYF
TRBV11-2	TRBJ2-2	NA	TGTGCCAGCAGCTTTATGGGGGCGGGCGGGGAGCTGTTTTTT	CASSFMGAGGELFF
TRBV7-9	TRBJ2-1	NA	TGTGCCAGCACCCCCCGGGCGGCGGGATCATACAATGAGCAGTTCTTC	CASTPRAAGSYNEQFF
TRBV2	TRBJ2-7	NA	TGTGCCAGCAGCCAGGGGTACGAGCAGTACTTC	CASSQGYEQYF
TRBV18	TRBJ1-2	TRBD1	TGTGCCAGCTCGCCGGGACAGGGCGATGGCTACACCTTC	CASSPGQGDGYTF
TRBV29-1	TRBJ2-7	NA	TGCAGCGTTGATATAAAGGACAGACCCTACGAGCAGTACTTC	CSVDIKDRPYEQYF
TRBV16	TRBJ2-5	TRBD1	TGTGCCAGCAGCCGGCGGGACAGGGGAACTGAAGAGACCCAGTACTTC	CASSRRDRGTEETQYF
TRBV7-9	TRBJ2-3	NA	TGTGCCAGCAGTTACGGACTGGCGGATACGCAGTATTTT	CASSYGLADTQYF
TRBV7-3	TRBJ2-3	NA	TGTGCCAGCAGCTCCACAGGAGTTTACACAGATACGCAGTATTTT	CASSSTGVYTDTQYF
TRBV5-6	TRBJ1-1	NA	TGTGCCAGCAGCTTGGGAGCGATTGAAGCTTTCTTT	CASSLGAIEAFF
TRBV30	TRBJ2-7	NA	TGTGCCGGGAGTGGGGGGCTTTCTCTTAAATACGAGCAGTACTTC	CAGSGGLSLKYEQYF
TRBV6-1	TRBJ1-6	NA	TGTGCCAGCAGTGAAGCGTGGGGCGTTAATTCACCCCTCCACTTT	CASSEAWGVNSPLHF
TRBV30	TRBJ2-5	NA	TGTGCCTGGAGTGTGGAGGGGGAGACCCAGTACTTC	CAWSVEGETQYF
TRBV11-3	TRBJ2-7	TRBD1	TGTGCCAGCAGCTTAGGGGACAGCTACGAGCAGTACTTC	CASSLGDSYEQYF
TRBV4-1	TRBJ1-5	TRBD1	TGCGCCAGCAGCCAAGGAAGGACAGGTTATAGCAATCAGCCCCAGCATTTT	CASSQGRTGYSNQPQHF